This entry lists 18 T cell receptor beta chains sequenced from one sample in a study of cytomegalovirus exposure and HLA in healthy donors. Primers included in the PCR were 60 Vbeta and 13 Jbeta primers. The assay was immunoSEQ multiplex PCR, and TCRdb's table has in-frame clones only and misses some. Among about 70,000 clones listed, 70% to 90% were seen once. The sample comprised PBMCs. These receptors were collected from a woman under 40 in good health and CMV-seronegative.

This clone was observed a single time. The J gene is TRBJ2-1, the V gene TRBV7-9, with TRBD2 matching 7 bases. Germline V gives CDR1 SEHNR, CDR2 FQNEAQ (reference sequence). The CDR3 covers 16 residues. Germline trimming cut 5 bases from V and 0 bases from J; bases unmatched to any gene: 7. The CDR3 DNA is TGTGCCAGCAGCCCCCGAGGCGGGAGCTCCTACAATGAGCAGTTCTTC. Amino acid sequence: CASSPRGGSSYNEQFF. The full variable domain, its missing parts supplied by reference TRBV7-9 and TRBJ2-1, is DTGVSQNPRHKITKRGQNVTFRCDPISEHNRLYWYRQTLGQGPEFLTYFQNEAQLEKSRLLSDRFSAERPKGSFSTLEIQRTEQGDSAMYLCASSPRGGSSYNEQFFGPGTRLTVL.

V gene TRBV27 combines with J gene TRBJ1-1, with D tentatively TRBD1 (5 bases). V lost 6 bases and J lost 1, with 18 bases in between. This CDR3 spans 16 amino acids. The germline gives CDR1 MNHEY, CDR2 SMNVEV (reference sequence). CDR3 bases: TGTGCCAGCAGCTTACTCCCTCAGGGTTCGAACACTGAAGCTTTCTTT. Residues: CASSLLPQGSNTEAFF.

Comment on this clone: An end of the junction differs from the germline gene, which may be a read error. V gene TRBV7-7 combines with J gene TRBJ1-2; D not certain. The CDR3 totals 13 residues. Germline loops: CDR1 SSHAT, CDR2 FNYEAQ (reference sequence). CDR3 DNA: TGTGCTAGCAGCTTAGATTGCAGCTATGGCTACACCTTC. Amino acid sequence: CASSLDCSYGYTF. Combining the CDR3 with reference TRBV7-7 and TRBJ1-2 gives the whole variable domain GAGVSQSPRYKVTKRGQDVTLRCDPISSHATLYWYQQALGQGPEFLTYFNYEAQPDKSGLPSDRFSAERPEGSISTLTIQRTEQRDSAMYRCASSLDCSYGYTFGSGTRLTVV.

This chain joins TRBV14 and TRBJ1-6; D is possibly TRBD1 (5 bases). Germline assignment: CDR1 SGHDN and CDR2 FVKESK. CDR3 length equals 16 residues. The germline V and J ends were trimmed by 1 base and 7 bases, with 14 bases remaining between them. The CDR3 sequence: CASSQGSGKRNSPLHF. CDR3 bases: TGTGCCAGCAGCCAAGGATCAGGGAAGAGAAATTCACCCCTCCACTTT. Complete variable domain (other parts from reference TRBV14 and TRBJ1-6): EAGVTQFPSHSVIEKGQTVTLRCDPISGHDNLYWYRRVMGKEIKFLLHFVKESKQDESGMPNNRFLAERTGGTYSTLKVQPAELEDSGVYFCASSQGSGKRNSPLHFGNGTRLTVT.

This sequence joins TRBV4-2 and TRBJ2-3, with 14 bases identical to TRBD2. Germline V gives CDR1 LGHNA, CDR2 YNFKEQ. CDR3 length equals 18 residues. The V gene end was trimmed by 5 bases and the J gene end by 0 bases; junction bases not matched to a gene: 7. DNA of the CDR3: TGTGCCAGCAGCTCGACTAGCGGGAGGGCCTTTAGCACAGATACGCAGTATTTT. This translates into CASSSTSGRAFSTDTQYF.

The J gene is TRBJ1-2, the V gene TRBV7-2, with D possibly matching TRBD1 (6 bases). Per germline, CDR1 SGHTA and CDR2 FQGNSA. The CDR3 spans 14 residues. V lost 5 bases and J lost 7, with 17 bases in between. The CDR3 spells CASSPGTGNGGYTF. The CDR3 bases are TGTGCCAGCAGCCCAGGTACAGGGAACGGTGGCTACACCTTC. Complete variable domain (other parts from reference TRBV7-2 and TRBJ1-2): GAGVSQSPSNKVTEKGKDVELRCDPISGHTALYWYRQSLGQGLEFLIYFQGNSAPDKSGLPSDRFSAERTGGSVSTLTIQRTQQEDSAVYLCASSPGTGNGGYTFGSGTRLTVV.

The V and J genes are TRBV7-8 and TRBJ1-5, with a possible D match to TRBD1 (6 bases). This CDR3 contains 15 residues. V was clipped by 0 bases and J by 6 bases, with 12 bases between them. Germline V gives CDR1 SGHVS, CDR2 FQNEAQ. This CDR3 reads CASSLAAGVPQPQHF. In nucleotides, the CDR3 is TGTGCCAGCAGCTTAGCGGCAGGGGTCCCTCAGCCCCAGCATTTT.

The chain has TRBV4-2 and TRBJ1-6, with 9 bases identical to TRBD1. Trimming removed 6 bases from V and 8 bases from J; junction bases left unmatched: 2. The CDR3 covers 13 residues. The germline CDR1 and CDR2 sequences are LGHNA and YNFKEQ. CDR3 bases: TGTGCCAGCAGGGGGACAGGGTATTCACCCCTCCACTTT. Translating gives CASRGTGYSPLHF.

This clone has just a few counts. The chain couples TRBV7-6 to TRBJ2-1; 12 nucleotides agree with TRBD2. J gave up 7 bases and V 5 bases, and 12 bases lay outside the gene matches. The CDR3 runs 17 residues. Germline CDR1 reads SGHVS; CDR2 reads FNYEAQ. CDR3 in amino acids: CASSLRLAGADGNEQFF. In nucleotides, the CDR3 is TGTGCCAGCAGCCTTAGACTAGCGGGAGCCGATGGGAATGAGCAGTTCTTC.

This rearrangement joins TRBV6-5 to TRBJ1-2; D perhaps matches TRBD1 (6 bases). Trimming stripped 5 bases from V and 8 bases from J, with 18 bases between. This CDR3 has 14 residues. Germline V gene lookup returns CDR1 MNHEY and CDR2 SVGAGI. The chain's CDR3 is CASSGGHAIGGYTF. The CDR3 DNA reads TGTGCCAGCAGTGGGGGCCACGCTATAGGAGGCTACACCTTC.

This clone was detected only once. V usage is TRBV5-1 and J usage is TRBJ2-3; 12 bases map to TRBD2. The CDR3 is 16 amino acids. The germline V gene encodes CDR1 SGHRS and CDR2 YFSETQ. Trimming took 4 bases from V and 2 from J; bases not matched to a gene: 5. The CDR3 sequence: CASSIGLAGSTDTQYF. CDR3 DNA sequence: TGCGCCAGCAGCATAGGACTAGCGGGGTCCACAGATACGCAGTATTTT. Full variable domain (rest looked up from reference TRBV5-1 and TRBJ2-3): KAGVTQTPRYLIKTRGQQVTLSCSPISGHRSVSWYQQTPGQGLQFLFEYFSETQRNKGNFPGRFSGRQFSNSRSEMNVSTLELGDSALYLCASSIGLAGSTDTQYFGPGTRLTVL.

This clone was seen only once. The chain joins TRBV5-1 to TRBJ2-1; TRBD2 matches 15 bases. Germline CDR1 is SGHRS and CDR2 is YFSETQ. The CDR3 is 17 residues long. The V gene end was trimmed by 3 bases and the J gene end by 8 bases; junction bases not matched to a gene: 9. The DNA for the CDR3 is TGCGCCAGCAGCTCAGGACTAGCGGGAGGGCTGGTCCATGAGCAGTTCTTC. Translating gives CASSSGLAGGLVHEQFF.

The chain has TRBV2 and TRBJ2-1; a weak D match, TRBD2 (5 bases). From germline, CDR1 is SNHLY and CDR2 FYNNEI. The V and J ends lost 5 bases and 7 bases respectively, with 12 bases between them. The CDR3 is 13 residues long. The CDR3 here is CASSTNSANEQFF. The CDR3 DNA follows: TGTGCCAGCAGTACGAATAGCGCAAATGAGCAGTTCTTC. Using reference TRBV2 and TRBJ2-1 for the parts outside the CDR3, the full variable domain is EPEVTQTPSHQVTQMGQEVILRCVPISNHLYFYWYRQILGQKVEFLVSFYNNEISEKSEIFDDQFSVERPDGSNFTLKIRSTKLEDSAMYFCASSTNSANEQFFGPGTRLTVL.

This clone was seen just once. The chain joins TRBV25-1 to TRBJ2-3; TRBD2 matches 8 bases. The ends lost 4 bases at V and 5 bases at J; junction bases unmatched: 8. The CDR3 totals 15 residues. CDR1 is MGHDK and CDR2 is SYGVNS in the germline V gene. The CDR3 loop is CASSVSGRGGDTQYF. The CDR3 DNA follows: TGTGCCAGCAGTGTAAGCGGGAGAGGGGGAGATACGCAGTATTTT.

This chain connects TRBV25-1 to TRBJ1-1; 7 positions match TRBD1. V lost 3 bases, J lost 3 bases, and 7 bases stayed unmatched. Germline V gene sequence: CDR1 MGHDK, CDR2 SYGVNS. This CDR3 has 15 residues. CDR3 sequence (DNA): TGTGCCAGCAGTGAGAGGTTAACAGGGGACACTGAAGCTTTCTTT. This encodes CASSERLTGDTEAFF.

This chain links TRBV5-8 with TRBJ2-7; D unresolved. The CDR3 has 15 residues. Trimming took 0 bases from V and 0 from J, leaving 10 bases between them. Germline V gives CDR1 SGHTS, CDR2 YDEGEE. DNA for the CDR3: TGTGCCAGCAGCTTGGTTGAGGCGGTCTCCTACGAGCAGTACTTC. Translated: CASSLVEAVSYEQYF.

This clone has a single count. V is TRBV7-6 and J is TRBJ2-3; D perhaps matches TRBD2 (6 bases). Germline CDR1 reads SGHVS; CDR2 reads FNYEAQ. The CDR3 sequence is 14 residues long. The germline V and J ends were trimmed by 3 bases and 6 bases, with 13 bases remaining between them. The CDR3 DNA is TGTGCCAGCAGCTTTCCTCTAGGAGGGGATACGCAGTATTTT. Amino acids: CASSFPLGGDTQYF.

The chain has TRBV29-1 and TRBJ1-2, with TRBD1 matching over 9 bases. V lost 4 bases and J lost 0; bases outside the gene matches: 3. CDR3 size: 14 residues. Germline-derived CDR1 and CDR2 are SQVTM and ANQGSEA. The CDR3 is CSVGDRVSNYGYTF. DNA of the CDR3: TGCAGCGTTGGGGACAGGGTATCTAACTATGGCTACACCTTC.